The TCR beta chain under discussion was sequenced for a study of CD8+ T cells in alopecia areata. Study results and caveats: Elevated clonality characterized lesional scalp relative to normal scalp, particularly in alopecia totalis/universalis.

cDNA prepared by RNA extraction and subsequent reverse transcription served as the template for sequencing. Only in-frame clones appear in the TCRdb table, and some are missing; sequencing was by immunoSEQ multiplex PCR. The sample has about 200,000 clones; around three fifths are singletons. This clone was detected only once. The antigen is unknown. The CDR3 runs 14 residues. CDR1 and CDR2 (germline): SEHNR, FQNEAQ (reference sequence). The V gene end was trimmed by 2 bases and the J gene end by 3 bases; junction bases not matched to a gene: 2. This clonotype was obtained from a human donor with alopecia areata. The chain links TRBV7-9 to TRBJ2-5; the match to TRBD2 covers 8 bases. The sample here was CD4+ T cells sorted from blood, taken at week 0. The CDR3 DNA is TGTGCCAGCAGCTTACTACTAGCGGAAGAGACCCAGTACTTC. It translates to CASSLLLAEETQYF.